What follows describes a single T cell receptor (beta chain). The antigen is not known. Time point denoted: late sampling 161 to 241 days after vaccination in a few convalescent patients. Germline CDR1 is SGHTA and CDR2 is FQGNSA. Trimming removed 2 bases from V and 0 bases from J, with 13 bases in between. The CDR3 runs to 16 residues. These data belong to a study of vaccination and CD4 T cells after COVID-19. Study-wide context: Post-vaccine sample collection happened at a median of about ten weeks after dose two, ranging 14 to 241. After vaccination, a few convalescent patients were sampled at day 14 and at days 161 to 241. Regarding the study as a whole: Convalescent patients had 304 of 307 vaccine-specific clones showing spike mono-reactivity. The median proportion of reactive clones detected only post-vaccination in convalescent patients was roughly 86%.

TCRdb independently ran MiXCR on the PCR reads; one entry per CDR3 protein. The repertoire holds some 28,000 distinct CDR3 sequences, with 51% as singletons. This TCR was recovered from a human donor who had recovered from COVID-19. This specimen consisted of CD4+ T cells from blood, obtained about 7 months after SARS-CoV-2 vaccination. The chain combines TRBV7-2 with TRBJ1-1, with D possibly being TRBD1 (6 bases). CDR3 nucleotides: TGTGCCAGCAGCTTAAATCCGGGGACAATGAACACTGAAGCTTTCTTT. Translation: CASSLNPGTMNTEAFF.